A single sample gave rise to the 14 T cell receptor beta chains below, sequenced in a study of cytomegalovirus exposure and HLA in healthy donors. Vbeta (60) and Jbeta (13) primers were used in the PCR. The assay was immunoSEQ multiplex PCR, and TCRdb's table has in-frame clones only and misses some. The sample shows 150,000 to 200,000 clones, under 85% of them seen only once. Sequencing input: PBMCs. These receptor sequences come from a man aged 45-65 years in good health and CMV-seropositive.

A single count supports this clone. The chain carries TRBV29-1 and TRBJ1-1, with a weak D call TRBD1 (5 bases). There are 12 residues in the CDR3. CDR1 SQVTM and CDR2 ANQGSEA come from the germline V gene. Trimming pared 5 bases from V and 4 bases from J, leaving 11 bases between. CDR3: CSVQEGSTEAFF. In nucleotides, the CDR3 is TGCAGCGTTCAGGAGGGGTCCACTGAAGCTTTCTTT.

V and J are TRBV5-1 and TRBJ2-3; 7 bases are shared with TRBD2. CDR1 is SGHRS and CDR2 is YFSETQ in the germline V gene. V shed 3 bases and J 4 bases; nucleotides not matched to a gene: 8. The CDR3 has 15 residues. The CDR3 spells CASSWGGAGADTQYF. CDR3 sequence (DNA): TGCGCCAGCAGCTGGGGCGGGGCGGGGGCAGATACGCAGTATTTT.

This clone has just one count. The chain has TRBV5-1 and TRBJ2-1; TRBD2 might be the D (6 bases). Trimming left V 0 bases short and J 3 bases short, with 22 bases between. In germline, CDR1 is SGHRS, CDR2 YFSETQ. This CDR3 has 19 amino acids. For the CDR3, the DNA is TGCGCCAGCAGCTTGGTTGAACCGGGACTTCAAGCCCTCTACAATGAGCAGTTCTTC. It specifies CASSLVEPGLQALYNEQFF.

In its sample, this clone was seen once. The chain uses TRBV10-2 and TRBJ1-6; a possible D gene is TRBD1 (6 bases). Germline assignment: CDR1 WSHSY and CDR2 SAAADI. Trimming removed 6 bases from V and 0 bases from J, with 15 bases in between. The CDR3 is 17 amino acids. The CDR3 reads CASRDSVLGSYNSPLHF. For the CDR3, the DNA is TGCGCCAGCAGGGACAGCGTTTTGGGCTCCTATAATTCACCCCTCCACTTT.

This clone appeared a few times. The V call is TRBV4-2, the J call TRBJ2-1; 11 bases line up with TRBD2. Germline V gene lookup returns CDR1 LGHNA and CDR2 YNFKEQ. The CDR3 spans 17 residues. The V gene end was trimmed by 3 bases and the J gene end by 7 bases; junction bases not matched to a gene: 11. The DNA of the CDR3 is TGTGCCAGCAGCCACTTTACTTTTAGCGGGGGGGCGAATGAGCAGTTCTTC. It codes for CASSHFTFSGGANEQFF.

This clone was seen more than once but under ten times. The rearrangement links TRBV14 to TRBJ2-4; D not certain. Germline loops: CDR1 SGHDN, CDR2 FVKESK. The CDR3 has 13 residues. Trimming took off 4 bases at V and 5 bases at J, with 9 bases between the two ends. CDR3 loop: CASSRFSENIQYF. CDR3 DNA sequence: TGTGCCAGCAGCCGCTTTTCAGAAAACATTCAGTACTTC.

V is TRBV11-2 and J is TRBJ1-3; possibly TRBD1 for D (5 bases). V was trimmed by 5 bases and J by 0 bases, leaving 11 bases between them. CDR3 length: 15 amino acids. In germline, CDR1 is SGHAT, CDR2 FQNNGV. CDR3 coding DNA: TGTGCCAGCAGCCTGGCAGGGATCTCTGGAAACACCATATATTTT. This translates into CASSLAGISGNTIYF.

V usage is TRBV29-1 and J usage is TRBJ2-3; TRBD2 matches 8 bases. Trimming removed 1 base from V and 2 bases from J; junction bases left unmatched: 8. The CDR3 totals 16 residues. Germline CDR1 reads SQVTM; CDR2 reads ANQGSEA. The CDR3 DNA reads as TGCAGCGTTGAAGTAGCGACTAGCGAATCCACAGATACGCAGTATTTT. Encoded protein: CSVEVATSESTDTQYF.

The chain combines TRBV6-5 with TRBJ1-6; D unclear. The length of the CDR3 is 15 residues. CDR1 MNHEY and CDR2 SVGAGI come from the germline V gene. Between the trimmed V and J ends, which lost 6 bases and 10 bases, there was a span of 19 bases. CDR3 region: CASRPTDEGWSPLHF. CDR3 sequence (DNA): TGTGCCAGCAGACCTACGGACGAGGGATGGTCACCCCTCCACTTT.

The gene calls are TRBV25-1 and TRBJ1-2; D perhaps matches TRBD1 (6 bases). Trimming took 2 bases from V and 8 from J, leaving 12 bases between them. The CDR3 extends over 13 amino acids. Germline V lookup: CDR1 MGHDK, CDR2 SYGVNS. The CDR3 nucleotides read TGTGCCAGCAGTGAAGGGGGCTTGTGGGGCTACACCTTC. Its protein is CASSEGGLWGYTF.

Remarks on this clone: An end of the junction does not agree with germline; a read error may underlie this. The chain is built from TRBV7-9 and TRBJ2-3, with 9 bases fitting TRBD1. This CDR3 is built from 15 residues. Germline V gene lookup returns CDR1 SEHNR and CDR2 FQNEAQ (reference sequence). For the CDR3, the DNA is TGTTCCAGCAGCACTCCGGGACAGGGATCTGATACGCAGTATTTT. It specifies CSSSTPGQGSDTQYF.

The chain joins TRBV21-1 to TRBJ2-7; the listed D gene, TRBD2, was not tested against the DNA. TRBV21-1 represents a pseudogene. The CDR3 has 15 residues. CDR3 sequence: CASRHHYESSYEQYF. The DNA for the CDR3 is TGTGCCAGCAGACACCACTACGAGAGCTCCTACGAGCAGTACTTC.

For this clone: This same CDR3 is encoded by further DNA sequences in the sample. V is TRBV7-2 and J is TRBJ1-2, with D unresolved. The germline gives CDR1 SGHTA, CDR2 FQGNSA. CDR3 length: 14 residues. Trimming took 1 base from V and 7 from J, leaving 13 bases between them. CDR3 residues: CASSLGQAFRGYTF. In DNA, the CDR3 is TGTGCCAGCAGCTTAGGGCAGGCTTTCCGTGGCTACACCTTC.

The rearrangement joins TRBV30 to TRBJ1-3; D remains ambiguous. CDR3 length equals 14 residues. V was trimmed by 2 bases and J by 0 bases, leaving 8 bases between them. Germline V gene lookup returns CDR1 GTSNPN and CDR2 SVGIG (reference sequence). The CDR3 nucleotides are TGTGCCTGGAGTCCCTTCGTCTCTGGAAACACCATATATTTT. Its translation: CAWSPFVSGNTIYF.